What follows are 30 T cell receptor beta chains derived from one specimen sequenced in a study of shared clonotypes between healthy human individuals. Generated by immunoSEQ multiplex PCR, the TCRdb table keeps only in-frame clones and is missing some. The table records roughly 2.2 million clones, approximately 95% of them present only once. Material: naive CD4+ T cells from PBMCs. As to subset: CD45RA+ positively selected. These receptors were collected from a man aged 18 to 35 in good health. Some clones in this sample may be carry-over from other donors' samples.

The chain recombines TRBV13 with TRBJ1-4; maybe TRBD1 (5 bases). V dropped 3 bases and J dropped 8 bases, with 19 bases sitting between them. The CDR3 has 16 amino acids. Germline CDR1 and CDR2: PRHDT and FYEKMQ (reference sequence). The CDR3 reads CASSFSGVSEKEKLFF. The CDR3 bases are TGTGCCAGCAGCTTCTCGGGGGTGTCAGAGAAGGAAAAACTGTTTTTT. The full variable domain, its missing parts supplied by reference TRBV13 and TRBJ1-4, is AAGVIQSPRHLIKEKRETATLKCYPIPRHDTVYWYQQGPGQDPQFLISFYEKMQSDKGSIPDRFSAQQFSDYHSELNMSSLELGDSALYFCASSFSGVSEKEKLFFGSGTQLSVL.

The chain carries TRBV5-1 and TRBJ1-1; 12 bases line up with TRBD1. Germline CDR1 reads SGHRS; CDR2 reads YFSETQ. With 5 bases clipped from V and 5 bases from J, the junction kept 4 bases outside the gene matches. CDR3 size: 14 residues. The CDR3 DNA reads TGCGCCAGCAGTCCGGGACAGGGGGCGACTGAAGCTTTCTTT. Translating gives CASSPGQGATEAFF.

V and J are TRBV4-3 and TRBJ1-1; a possible D gene is TRBD1 (5 bases). The CDR3 length is 17 residues. Trimming removed 1 base at V and 0 bases at J, with 15 bases between. Per the germline V gene, CDR1 is LGHNA and CDR2 is YSLEER. The CDR3 region has the DNA TGCGCCAGCAGCCAAGGGGTGGGGCTGGGGGTGAACACTGAAGCTTTCTTT. This codes for CASSQGVGLGVNTEAFF.

The chain employs TRBV6-6 and TRBJ1-5; D uncertain. Germline CDR1 MNHNY, CDR2 SVGAGI (reference sequence). The length of the CDR3 is 14 residues. The germline V and J ends were trimmed by 5 bases and 15 bases, with 23 bases remaining between them. CDR3 in DNA: TGTGCCAGCAGTCCCCGGGTTTACCACTTCTGGGTGCATTTT. The encoded protein is CASSPRVYHFWVHF.

J is TRBJ2-5 and V is TRBV7-2; D is ambiguous. V was shortened by 5 bases and J by 3 bases, with 16 bases between the two germline ends. Per the germline V gene, CDR1 is SGHTA and CDR2 is FQGNSA. This CDR3 spans 15 amino acids. In DNA, the CDR3 is TGTGCCAGCAGCCCCCAGGAGCTATCCGAAGAGACCCAGTACTTC. Amino acids: CASSPQELSEETQYF.

CDR3 DNA sequence: TGTGCCAGCAGTTTCCGACAGGGATCCTACGAGCAGTACTTC. This encodes CASSFRQGSYEQYF. J is TRBJ2-7 and V is TRBV27; 7 positions agree with TRBD1. The V and J ends lost 3 bases and 1 base, in that order; junction bases with no gene match: 3. The germline CDR1 and CDR2 sequences are MNHEY and SMNVEV (reference sequence). CDR3 length: 14 residues.

The rearrangement uses TRBV5-6 and TRBJ1-3; D gene ambiguous. V dropped 4 bases and J dropped 0 bases, with 8 bases sitting between them. Germline lookup yields CDR1 SGHDT and CDR2 YYEEEE. This CDR3 has 14 amino acids. CDR3 sequence: CASSLWDSGNTIYF. The DNA of the CDR3 is TGTGCCAGCAGCCTCTGGGACTCTGGAAACACCATATATTTT.

V usage is TRBV10-3 and J usage is TRBJ2-7; a weak D match, TRBD1 (6 bases). Trimming pared 4 bases from V and 1 base from J, leaving 17 bases between. Germline V gene data show CDR1 as ENHRY and CDR2 as SYGVKD. This CDR3 is built from 16 residues. CDR3: CAISGGPGAPSYEQYF. CDR3 nucleotide sequence: TGTGCCATCAGTGGAGGTCCAGGGGCCCCTTCCTACGAGCAGTACTTC.

About this clone itself: Other DNA sequences from this sample encode an identical CDR3 as well. V and J are TRBV28 and TRBJ1-4, with D hard to call. CDR1 and CDR2 (germline): MDHEN, SYDVKM. This CDR3 spans 11 amino acids. Trimming took 3 bases from V and 4 from J, leaving 0 bases between them. CDR3 in DNA: TGTGCCAGCAGTTTTAATGAAAAACTGTTTTTT. It codes for CASSFNEKLFF.

V gene TRBV7-2 combines with J gene TRBJ2-7, with D tentatively TRBD2 (7 bases). Germline V lookup: CDR1 SGHTA, CDR2 FQGNSA. The CDR3 length is 16 residues. Trimming removed 1 base from V and 0 bases from J, with 13 bases in between. The CDR3 protein is CASSLVPGGVSYEQYF. The CDR3 DNA reads as TGTGCCAGCAGCTTAGTTCCGGGGGGCGTCTCCTACGAGCAGTACTTC.

With respect to this clone: Other DNA sequences of this sample code for an identical CDR3. The chain is built from TRBV7-3 and TRBJ2-1; perhaps TRBD2 as D (6 bases). Between the trimmed V and J ends, which lost 1 base and 10 bases, there was a span of 8 bases. The CDR3 has 12 residues. Germline CDR1 and CDR2: SGHTA and FQGTGA. CDR3 amino acids: CASSLRAGEQFF. The CDR3 region has the DNA TGTGCCAGCAGCTTAAGGGCGGGGGAGCAGTTCTTC.

The chain couples TRBV5-8 to TRBJ2-3, with 7 bases fitting TRBD1. The ends lost 4 bases at V and 2 bases at J; junction bases unmatched: 4. The CDR3 extends over 14 amino acids. CDR1 is SGHTS, CDR2 YDEGEE, per germline. The CDR3 DNA is TGTGCCAGCAGCGGGGGACAGCTCACAGATACGCAGTATTTT. It yields the protein CASSGGQLTDTQYF.

The chain joins TRBV7-9 to TRBJ2-7; 7 nucleotides match TRBD2. The CDR3 totals 14 residues. The V and J ends lost 5 bases and 3 bases, in that order; junction bases with no gene match: 7. Germline values: CDR1 SEHNR, CDR2 FQNEAQ (reference sequence). The CDR3 nucleotides read TGTGCCAGCAGCCGAATGGGGGGGTTCTACGAGCAGTACTTC. It specifies CASSRMGGFYEQYF. Based on the CDR3 plus reference TRBV7-9 and TRBJ2-7, the full variable domain is DTGVSQNPRHKITKRGQNVTFRCDPISEHNRLYWYRQTLGQGPEFLTYFQNEAQLEKSRLLSDRFSAERPKGSFSTLEIQRTEQGDSAMYLCASSRMGGFYEQYFGPGTRLTVT.

The chain links TRBV5-6 to TRBJ1-2; TRBD1 is a possible D gene (6 bases). The CDR3 extends over 14 amino acids. V was cut by 4 bases and J by 1 base, with 11 bases left in between. The germline gives CDR1 SGHDT, CDR2 YYEEEE. CDR3 sequence: CASSLGTFNYGYTF. The CDR3 DNA sequence: TGTGCCAGCAGCCTAGGGACATTTAACTATGGCTACACCTTC. The whole variable domain, filled in from reference TRBV5-6 and TRBJ1-2, reads DAGVTQSPTHLIKTRGQQVTLRCSPKSGHDTVSWYQQALGQGPQFIFQYYEEEERQRGNFPDRFSGHQFPNYSSELNVNALLLGDSALYLCASSLGTFNYGYTFGSGTRLTVV.

This chain uses TRBV7-8 with TRBJ2-7, with TRBD1 matching 9 bases. The CDR3 covers 14 residues. Germline CDR1 SGHVS, CDR2 FQNEAQ. V shed 5 bases, J shed 6 bases, and the junction held 8 bases outside the gene matches. The CDR3 loop reads CASSHRDRAPEQYF. The CDR3 DNA sequence: TGTGCCAGCAGCCACCGGGACAGGGCTCCCGAGCAGTACTTC.

This clone appeared a single time. The rearrangement joins TRBV9 to TRBJ2-2; 7 bases match TRBD1. The CDR3 extends over 15 amino acids. Germline assignment: CDR1 SGDLS and CDR2 YYNGEE. Trimming cost V 3 bases and J 7 bases; bases outside gene matches: 9. CDR3 DNA: TGTGCCAGCAGCGCCCGACAGGGTTCCATCGGGGAGCTGTTTTTT. Its translation is CASSARQGSIGELFF.

On this clone itself: Other DNA sequences in the same sample also yield this CDR3. The chain recombines TRBV7-9 with TRBJ1-1; no definite D call. Looked up from germline, CDR1 is SEHNR and CDR2 is FQNEAQ (reference sequence). Trimming stripped 5 bases from V and 2 bases from J, with 9 bases between. The CDR3 length is 13 residues. DNA for the CDR3: TGTGCCAGCAGCCCACAAGGCAACACTGAAGCTTTCTTT. It encodes CASSPQGNTEAFF.

The rearrangement joins TRBV6-5 to TRBJ2-1; D remains unclear. This CDR3 spans 13 amino acids. Trimming pared 5 bases from V and 4 bases from J, leaving 9 bases between. Germline assignment: CDR1 MNHEY and CDR2 SVGAGI. The CDR3, as DNA: TGTGCCAGCAGTCAGCTTCAATACAATGAGCAGTTCTTC. Its protein is CASSQLQYNEQFF.

The sample holds a few counts of this clone. In the same sample, other DNA sequences code for this CDR3. The chain carries TRBV30 and TRBJ1-2, with no clear D. The CDR3 sequence is 11 residues long. Germline V gene data show CDR1 as GTSNPN and CDR2 as SVGIG (reference sequence). With 0 bases removed from V and 8 bases from J, the gap between germline ends came to 7 bases. The CDR3 DNA reads TGTGCCTGGAGTGTACTTGGGGGCTACACCTTC. Amino acid sequence: CAWSVLGGYTF.

The rearrangement uses TRBV7-3 and TRBJ1-2, with unresolved D. The CDR3 sequence is 14 residues long. From germline, CDR1 is SGHTA and CDR2 FQGTGA. Trimming took 6 bases from V and 2 from J, leaving 13 bases between them. Here the CDR3 reads CASSPDGLNYGYTF. DNA for the CDR3: TGTGCCAGCAGTCCCGACGGCTTGAACTATGGCTACACCTTC.

The chain links TRBV2 to TRBJ2-1; TRBD1 matches 10 bases. This CDR3 contains 14 residues. After removal of 7 bases from V and 7 bases from J, the junction contained 7 bases not matched to a gene. Germline assignment: CDR1 SNHLY and CDR2 FYNNEI. The CDR3 region is CASIRDRGNNEQFF. CDR3 bases: TGTGCCAGCATAAGGGACAGGGGAAATAATGAGCAGTTCTTC. The full variable domain, with the rest looked up from reference TRBV2 and TRBJ2-1, is EPEVTQTPSHQVTQMGQEVILRCVPISNHLYFYWYRQILGQKVEFLVSFYNNEISEKSEIFDDQFSVERPDGSNFTLKIRSTKLEDSAMYFCASIRDRGNNEQFFGPGTRLTVL.

The chain combines TRBV2 with TRBJ2-7; TRBD1 matches at 8 bases. The CDR3 loop spans 18 amino acids. Germline trimming cut 4 bases from V and 0 bases from J; bases unmatched to any gene: 14. The germline V gene encodes CDR1 SNHLY and CDR2 FYNNEI. The CDR3 region is CASSGGRGPSSSSYEQYF. As DNA, the CDR3 is TGTGCCAGCAGTGGGGGCAGGGGGCCTTCTTCCTCCTCCTACGAGCAGTACTTC.

The chain uses TRBV7-9 and TRBJ1-5, with D unresolved. The ends were cut back, 1 base at V and 9 bases at J, with 16 bases in the middle. Germline-derived CDR1 and CDR2 are SEHNR and FQNEAQ (reference sequence). The CDR3 spans 15 residues. The CDR3 loop reads CASSLGAGPNWPQHF. The DNA of the CDR3 is TGTGCCAGCAGCTTAGGGGCAGGCCCCAATTGGCCCCAGCATTTT.

The J gene is TRBJ1-2, the V gene TRBV5-1; 9 bases match TRBD1. Trimming removed 4 bases from V and 1 base from J; junction bases left unmatched: 5. Germline V gives CDR1 SGHRS, CDR2 YFSETQ. The CDR3 covers 15 residues. The DNA of the CDR3 is TGCGCCAGCAGCCGTCGGACAGGGGATAACTATGGCTACACCTTC. Encoded protein: CASSRRTGDNYGYTF.

The chain has TRBV28 and TRBJ2-2; D is perhaps TRBD1 or TRBD2 (5 bases each). The CDR3 consists of 12 residues. The V end lost 10 bases, the J end lost 6 bases, and 12 bases lay between the germline ends. The V gene's germline CDR1 is MDHEN and CDR2 SYDVKM. CDR3 coding DNA: TGTGCCACCTCCGGGGCGGCCGGGGAGCTGTTTTTT. This gives the protein CATSGAAGELFF.

The V and J genes are TRBV30 and TRBJ2-1; 7 positions agree with TRBD2. The J segment lost 9 bases and the V segment lost 1 base, leaving 9 bases of the junction unmatched. Germline CDR1 reads GTSNPN; CDR2 reads SVGIG (reference sequence). This CDR3 region has 14 residues. In DNA, the CDR3 is TGTGCCTGGAGTGAACAGACGGGGGGTAGTGAGCAGTTCTTC. Encoded protein: CAWSEQTGGSEQFF.

This rearrangement joins TRBV7-6 to TRBJ1-4; the D gene is possibly TRBD1 (5 bases). The V gene's germline CDR1 is SGHVS and CDR2 FNYEAQ. Trimming left V 3 bases short and J 3 bases short, with 8 bases between. The CDR3 totals 14 residues. CDR3 in amino acids: CASSLGGSNEKLFF. The CDR3 region has the DNA TGTGCCAGCAGCTTGGGGGGATCTAATGAAAAACTGTTTTTT.

The CDR3 DNA reads as TGTGCCAGCAGTTTACTAGCGGTGAACCCTCAAAACAATGAGCAGTTCTTC. This gives the protein CASSLLAVNPQNNEQFF. The chain combines TRBV27 with TRBJ2-1, with 7 nucleotides matching TRBD2. Germline CDR1 is MNHEY and CDR2 is SMNVEV (reference sequence). The CDR3 is made up of 17 amino acids. V dropped 2 bases and J dropped 5; count of bases not matched to a gene: 12.

The chain employs TRBV23-1 and TRBJ2-6; perhaps TRBD1 as D (6 bases). TRBV23-1 is flagged as an ORF with uncertain function. V was shortened by 4 bases and J by 0 bases, with 13 bases between the two germline ends. The CDR3 is 17 amino acids. CDR3 protein: CASSPGTSSSGANVLTF. The CDR3 DNA reads TGCGCCAGCAGTCCAGGGACATCCTCCTCTGGGGCCAACGTCCTGACTTTC.

The chain couples TRBV2 to TRBJ2-7; D remains ambiguous. The CDR3 contains 13 residues. Trimming shortened V by 5 bases and J by 0 bases, and 8 bases separated the two germline ends. The V gene's germline CDR1 is SNHLY and CDR2 FYNNEI. CDR3 bases: TGTGCCAGCAGTCGCGCGCCCTCCTACGAGCAGTACTTC. Amino acids: CASSRAPSYEQYF.